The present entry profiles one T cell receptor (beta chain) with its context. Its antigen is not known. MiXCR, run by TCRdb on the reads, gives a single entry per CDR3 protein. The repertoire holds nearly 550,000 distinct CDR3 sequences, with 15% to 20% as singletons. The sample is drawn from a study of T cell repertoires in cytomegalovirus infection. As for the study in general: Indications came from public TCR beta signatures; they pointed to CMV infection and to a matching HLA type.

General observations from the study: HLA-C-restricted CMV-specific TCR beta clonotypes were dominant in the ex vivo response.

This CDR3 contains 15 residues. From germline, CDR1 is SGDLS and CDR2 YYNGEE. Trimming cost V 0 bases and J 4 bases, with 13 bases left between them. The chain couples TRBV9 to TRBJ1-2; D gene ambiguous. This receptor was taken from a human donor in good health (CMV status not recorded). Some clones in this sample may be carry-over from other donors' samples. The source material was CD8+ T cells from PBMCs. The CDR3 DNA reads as TGTGCCAGCAGCGTAGGGTCAGCTAGCATCTATGGCTACACCTTC. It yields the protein CASSVGSASIYGYTF.